These T cell receptor beta chains were read from a single sample in a study of T-cell memory formation after mild COVID-19. TCRdb re-derived calls from the 5' RACE reads in MiXCR, one entry per CDR3 protein. The sample has 350,000 to 500,000 distinct CDR3 sequences, 20% to 30% seen once. The material sequenced was PBMCs or a T cell subset sorted from them (not recorded which). These receptors all stem from an adult woman who had mild COVID-19 (a few samples of this study predate the infection). Cell type and time point are not known. The CDR3 runs from the conserved cysteine through the conserved F or W. D genes are given only for firm matches. For some rows the clone size is stated as once, few or many, or as a class when expanded; others skip it.

j_call v_call clone_size d_call cdr3_aa cdr3_nt
TRBJ2-5 TRBV12-3/TRBV12-4 few NA CASSLRVLQETQYF TGTGCCAGCAGTTTAAGAGTACTTCAAGAGACCCAGTACTTC
TRBJ2-4 TRBV20-1 few TRBD1 CSAKGATKNIQYF TGCAGTGCTAAGGGGGCTACTAAAAACATTCAGTACTTC
TRBJ1-1 TRBV7-3 few TRBD1 CASSLTGGQGTEAFF TGTGCCAGCAGCTTAACGGGGGGACAGGGAACTGAAGCTTTCTTT
TRBJ2-3 TRBV20-1 NA TRBD2 CSAPGAGGTDTQYF TGCAGTGCTCCCGGCGCGGGGGGCACAGATACGCAGTATTTT
TRBJ2-3 TRBV7-8 few TRBD2 CASRAGRGRADPSTDTQYF TGTGCCAGCAGGGCGGGACGCGGGAGGGCCGACCCTAGCACAGATACGCAGTATTTT
TRBJ2-7 TRBV7-2 NA NA CASSLFAGASYEQYF TGTGCCAGCAGCTTATTTGCGGGGGCCTCCTACGAGCAGTACTTC
TRBJ2-3 TRBV29-1 few TRBD2 CSVEVGREAIDTQYF TGCAGCGTTGAAGTCGGGCGGGAGGCGATAGATACGCAGTATTTT
TRBJ2-3 TRBV5-5 NA NA CASSLWGDTQYF TGTGCCAGCAGCTTGTGGGGGGATACGCAGTATTTT
TRBJ2-5 TRBV29-1 few NA CSVEFARVRETQYF TGCAGCGTTGAATTCGCCAGGGTCAGAGAGACCCAGTACTTC
TRBJ2-3 TRBV5-1 few TRBD1 CASSSTTSGTATDTQYF TGCGCCAGCAGCTCGACCACCTCCGGGACAGCTACAGATACGCAGTATTTT
TRBJ2-7 TRBV4-2 few TRBD2 CASSQDGTSGSYEQYF TGTGCCAGCAGCCAAGACGGGACTAGCGGGAGCTACGAGCAGTACTTC
TRBJ2-7 TRBV20-1 NA NA CSASQPAGQSYEQYF TGCAGTGCTAGTCAACCAGCGGGCCAGTCCTACGAGCAGTACTTC
TRBJ2-1 TRBV14 NA NA CASSRTGMWDNEQFF TGTGCCAGCAGCCGCACGGGGATGTGGGACAATGAGCAGTTCTTC
TRBJ1-2 TRBV5-6 NA NA CASSLSSGVAYGYTF TGTGCCAGCAGCTTGAGTTCCGGGGTCGCCTATGGCTACACCTTC
TRBJ2-3 TRBV7-9 few NA CATQGLADTQYF TGTGCCACCCAGGGTCTCGCAGATACGCAGTATTTT
TRBJ2-7 TRBV30 few NA CAWSVGISYEQYF TGTGCCTGGAGTGTGGGGATCTCCTACGAGCAGTACTTC
TRBJ1-6 TRBV5-6 few TRBD1 CASSFVGGTDNSPLHF TGTGCCAGCAGCTTTGTGGGGGGGACAGATAATTCACCCCTCCACTTT
TRBJ1-1 TRBV5-1 NA TRBD1 CASSLVFDWQGETEAFF TGCGCCAGCAGCTTGGTCTTCGATTGGCAGGGGGAAACTGAAGCTTTCTTT
TRBJ2-1 TRBV7-9 few NA CASSLAVGPNEQFF TGTGCCAGCAGCTTAGCTGTGGGGCCGAATGAGCAGTTCTTC
TRBJ2-2 TRBV29-1 NA NA CSVADRPNTGELFF TGCAGCGTTGCCGACAGACCGAACACCGGGGAGCTGTTTTTT
TRBJ1-2 TRBV6-1 few NA CASSDGRYGYTF TGTGCCAGCAGTGACGGCCGATATGGCTACACCTTC
TRBJ2-5 TRBV7-3 NA TRBD2 CASSLLGGGPKETQYF TGTGCCAGCAGCCTCCTCGGCGGGGGACCGAAAGAGACCCAGTACTTC
TRBJ2-3 TRBV20-1 NA TRBD2 CSAREGLAGYDTQYF TGCAGTGCTAGAGAAGGACTAGCGGGATACGATACGCAGTATTTT
TRBJ1-5 TRBV20-1 few NA CSAKKTGGRNQPQHF TGCAGTGCTAAAAAGACAGGCGGTAGAAATCAGCCCCAGCATTTT
TRBJ2-5 TRBV29-1 many NA CSVVTRFLGRRETQYF TGCAGCGTTGTCACCCGATTCCTGGGGCGGAGAGAGACCCAGTACTTC
TRBJ2-5 TRBV27 few NA CASRGGLQETQYF TGTGCCAGCAGGGGGGGGCTCCAAGAGACCCAGTACTTC
TRBJ1-2 TRBV29-1 many TRBD1 CSVEDRGQSLLRYGYTF TGCAGCGTTGAAGATCGGGGACAGTCCCTACTGCGCTATGGCTACACCTTC
TRBJ2-5 TRBV12-3/TRBV12-4 NA NA CASSFILGWETQYF TGTGCCAGCAGTTTTATTCTGGGTTGGGAGACCCAGTACTTC
TRBJ2-2 TRBV30 few NA CAWSQTSNTGELFF TGTGCCTGGAGCCAGACCTCGAACACCGGGGAGCTGTTTTTT
TRBJ2-2 TRBV12-3/TRBV12-4 NA NA CASSPRGDRNTGELFF TGTGCCAGCAGCCCGAGGGGGGACCGAAACACCGGGGAGCTGTTTTTT
TRBJ2-7 TRBV5-1 few NA CASSRTESSYEQYF TGCGCCAGCAGCCGGACGGAAAGCTCCTACGAGCAGTACTTC
TRBJ2-5 TRBV24-1 NA NA CATSDLSGGNQETQYF TGTGCCACCAGTGATTTATCAGGGGGGAACCAAGAGACCCAGTACTTC
TRBJ2-7 TRBV27 NA TRBD1 CASSLVTGINEQYF TGTGCCAGCAGTTTAGTGACAGGGATCAACGAGCAGTACTTC
TRBJ2-3 TRBV20-1 NA TRBD2 CSARDFRGDPSTDTQYF TGCAGTGCTAGAGATTTTCGGGGGGATCCTAGCACAGATACGCAGTATTTT
TRBJ1-5 TRBV2 NA TRBD1 CASGGRGLSQPQHF TGTGCCAGCGGTGGCAGGGGGTTATCTCAGCCCCAGCATTTT
TRBJ2-3 TRBV29-1 NA NA CSVVDPDTQYF TGCAGCGTTGTCGACCCAGATACGCAGTATTTT
TRBJ1-2 TRBV19 NA TRBD1 CASSIVGGANYGYTF TGTGCCAGTAGTATCGTAGGGGGCGCGAACTATGGCTACACCTTC
TRBJ2-1 TRBV12-3/TRBV12-4 many TRBD1 CASSSLQGNEQFF TGTGCCAGCAGTTCACTACAGGGGAATGAGCAGTTCTTC
TRBJ2-2 TRBV6-5 few TRBD1 CASSYSTAPGQGNTGELFF TGTGCCAGCAGTTACTCGACCGCCCCGGGACAGGGGAACACCGGGGAGCTGTTTTTT
TRBJ2-7 TRBV6-5 NA TRBD2 CASSYSPGGSDEQYF TGTGCCAGCAGTTACTCTCCGGGGGGGAGCGACGAGCAGTACTTC
TRBJ2-1 TRBV19 NA TRBD1 CASSFTDRVNEQFF TGTGCCAGTAGTTTTACAGACAGGGTGAATGAGCAGTTCTTC